A single sample is the source of the 12 T cell receptor beta chains below, sequenced in a study of blood T cell repertoires in COVID-19. Data came from immunoSEQ multiplex PCR; TCRdb stores just in-frame clones and leaves some out. Of approximately 300,000 clones in the sample, around 84% were seen once. The sample was PBMCs or T cells enriched from blood (not recorded which). These receptors were obtained from a man aged 25-40 years who had recovered from COVID-19.

The V gene is TRBV7-9, the J gene TRBJ1-1, with D unclear. Trimming cost V 5 bases and J 9 bases, with 10 bases left between them. CDR3 length equals 11 residues. The germline V gene encodes CDR1 SEHNR and CDR2 FQNEAQ (reference sequence). The CDR3 DNA sequence: TGTGCCAGCAGCCCTCTTCTTAAAGCTTTCTTT. This gives the protein CASSPLLKAFF.

V gene TRBV11-2 combines with J gene TRBJ1-1; no clear D. The CDR3 has 14 amino acids. V lost 3 bases and J lost 0, with 8 bases in between. The V gene's germline CDR1 is SGHAT and CDR2 FQNNGV. The CDR3 nucleotides read TGTGCCAGCAGCTTTCTTAACATGAACACTGAAGCTTTCTTT. This sequence encodes CASSFLNMNTEAFF.

The J gene is TRBJ2-7, the V gene TRBV5-1, with D possibly matching TRBD2 (5 bases). CDR1 and CDR2 (germline): SGHRS, YFSETQ. The CDR3 spans 14 residues. With 0 bases removed from V and 1 base from J, the gap between germline ends came to 8 bases. CDR3 loop: CASSLASGSYEQYF. The CDR3 nucleotides read TGCGCCAGCAGCTTGGCGTCGGGGTCCTACGAGCAGTACTTC. The whole variable domain, filled in from reference TRBV5-1 and TRBJ2-7, reads KAGVTQTPRYLIKTRGQQVTLSCSPISGHRSVSWYQQTPGQGLQFLFEYFSETQRNKGNFPGRFSGRQFSNSRSEMNVSTLELGDSALYLCASSLASGSYEQYFGPGTRLTVT.

In its sample, this clone was seen once. The J gene is TRBJ2-7, the V gene TRBV6-1; D possibly corresponds to TRBD2 (6 bases). V lost 2 bases to trimming and J lost 2 bases, with 13 bases between them. The CDR3 runs to 15 residues. Germline loops: CDR1 MNHNS, CDR2 SASEGT. The CDR3 is CASSENGGFPYEQYF. DNA for the CDR3: TGTGCCAGCAGTGAAAATGGGGGGTTCCCCTACGAGCAGTACTTC.

The chain couples TRBV4-1 to TRBJ2-2; D is perhaps TRBD1 (7 bases). V was trimmed by 1 base and J by 6 bases, leaving 15 bases between them. The CDR3 runs 16 residues. Germline CDR1 and CDR2: MGHRA and YSYEKL. CDR3: CASSQAEGAWAGELFF. In nucleotides, the CDR3 is TGCGCCAGCAGCCAAGCGGAGGGGGCCTGGGCCGGGGAGCTGTTTTTT.

The chain has TRBV4-1 and TRBJ1-2; D possibly corresponds to TRBD1 (6 bases). CDR1 and CDR2 (germline): MGHRA, YSYEKL. This CDR3 has 14 residues. V lost 4 bases and J 4 bases, leaving 13 bases between the germline ends. DNA for the CDR3: TGCGCCAGCAGCCTAACAGGGTTTAGCTATGGCTACACCTTC. Translating gives CASSLTGFSYGYTF.

The V gene is TRBV5-1, the J gene TRBJ2-7; D possibly corresponds to TRBD1 (5 bases). The CDR3 runs 18 residues. V was clipped by 6 bases and J by 3 bases, with 28 bases between them. Germline loops: CDR1 SGHRS, CDR2 YFSETQ. CDR3 sequence: CASKSRASQGLLNYEQYF. The CDR3 DNA reads TGCGCCAGCAAGTCTCGGGCCAGCCAGGGCCTACTTAACTACGAGCAGTACTTC.

The chain has TRBV11-3 and TRBJ1-1; the D is unclear. Germline CDR1 is SGHNT and CDR2 is YENEEA. The CDR3 is 14 amino acids. Trimming removed 4 bases from V and 0 bases from J, with 9 bases in between. For the CDR3, the DNA is TGTGCCAGCAGCTCGCGGGTCATGAACACTGAAGCTTTCTTT. Translating it yields CASSSRVMNTEAFF.

This sequence joins TRBV25-1 and TRBJ1-1, with D unclear. V lost 4 bases, J lost 8 bases, and 14 bases lay in between. The CDR3 length is 13 residues. Germline CDR1 MGHDK, CDR2 SYGVNS. In DNA form, the CDR3 reads TGTGCCAGCAGTGGGCCCGCCTGGTCGGAAGCTTTCTTT. It translates to CASSGPAWSEAFF.

This clone has more than one count but fewer than ten. This chain connects TRBV30 to TRBJ1-2; no firm D call. Germline CDR1 and CDR2: GTSNPN and SVGIG (reference sequence). Trimming took 0 bases from V and 6 from J, leaving 5 bases between them. CDR3 length: 11 amino acids. The CDR3 DNA sequence: TGTGCCTGGAGTGTATATCATGGCTACACCTTC. It is translated as CAWSVYHGYTF.

This clone was observed a single time. This chain uses TRBV6-5 with TRBJ1-4; possibly TRBD1 for D (6 bases). V was pared by 0 bases and J by 4 bases, with 9 bases between. Germline values: CDR1 MNHEY, CDR2 SVGAGI. The CDR3 runs to 15 residues. The CDR3 DNA sequence: TGTGCCAGCAGTTACTCGACAGGATATAATGAAAAACTGTTTTTT. Translation gives CASSYSTGYNEKLFF.

This clone has more than one count but fewer than ten. The rearrangement links TRBV7-9 to TRBJ1-6; 7 positions agree with TRBD1. The CDR3 extends over 15 amino acids. Germline values: CDR1 SEHNR, CDR2 FQNEAQ (reference sequence). V was pared by 4 bases and J by 7 bases, with 7 bases of the junction left unmatched. The CDR3 nucleotides read TGTGCCAGCAGCTCTCCGGGACAGCGAAATTCACCCCTCCACTTT. It codes for CASSSPGQRNSPLHF.